The clone carrying this T cell receptor (beta chain) was seen more than once but under ten times. The antigen remains unidentified. Two oligonucleotides, mixed equimolar, formed the beta constant-region primer covering TRBC1 and TRBC2. Nested alpha and beta constant-region primers with the SP2 primer drove four PCR rounds on ligated cDNA. TCRdb fed the UMI-ligation and nested PCR reads into MiXCR, producing one record per CDR3 protein. This table has about 150,000 distinct CDR3 sequences, 22% appearing once. The data are from a study of naive and memory T cell subsets. Points from the study as a whole: Naive repertoires, especially CD8, held a few larger clonotypes, possibly memory cells re-expressing CD45RA. In naive cells, over 85% of TCR sequences were seen only once. Each distinct alpha or beta sequence counts as one clonotype.

CMV status came from CD4+ IFNgamma after overnight CMV lysate stimulation. In germline, CDR1 is SGHTA, CDR2 FQGNSA. V was clipped by 5 bases and J by 6 bases, with 2 bases between them. This CDR3 comprises 10 residues. The sample was naive CD4+ T cells from blood. The chain is built from TRBV7-2 and TRBJ2-1; D is uncertain. This sequence was found in a human donor in good health. The CDR3: CASSINEQFF. The CDR3 DNA follows: TGTGCCAGCAGCATCAATGAGCAGTTCTTC.